Presented here are 29 T cell receptor beta chains from one specimen sequenced in a study of shared clonotypes between healthy human individuals. The assay was immunoSEQ multiplex PCR, and TCRdb's table has in-frame clones only and misses some. The profile covers approximately 2,200,000 clones, with more than 85% appearing a single time and 1.5% to 2% taken by the ten largest. Naive CD8 cells, CD45RO-negative and positively selected for CCR7, excluded terminally differentiated effector memory CD45RA+ cells. Sequenced: naive CD8+ T cells from PBMCs. The origin of the receptors is a man younger than 35 in good health. Some clones in this sample may be carry-over from other donors' samples.

V usage is TRBV11-1 and J usage is TRBJ2-7; D tentatively fits TRBD1 or TRBD2 (6 bases each). Germline V gene sequence: CDR1 SGHAT, CDR2 FQDESV (reference sequence). The CDR3 is made up of 14 amino acids. V gave up 3 bases and J gave up 0 bases, with 9 bases separating them. CDR3 bases: TGTGCCAGCAGCTTCGGGGGCCCCTCCTACGAGCAGTACTTC. It yields the protein CASSFGGPSYEQYF.

The rearrangement links TRBV27 to TRBJ2-3, with D perhaps matching TRBD2 (5 bases). CDR3 length: 18 amino acids. The germline V gene has CDR1 MNHEY and CDR2 SMNVEV (reference sequence). Trimming removed 1 base at V and 5 bases at J, with 22 bases between. The CDR3 loop reads CASSLLGLRTPWGDTQYF. Written as DNA, the CDR3 is TGTGCCAGCAGTTTATTAGGACTGCGCACTCCTTGGGGAGATACGCAGTATTTT.

The chain carries TRBV7-9 and TRBJ2-7, with D perhaps matching TRBD1 (6 bases). This CDR3 is 14 amino acids long. V was cut by 3 bases and J by 5 bases, with 14 bases left in between. CDR1 SEHNR and CDR2 FQNEAQ come from the germline V gene (reference sequence). The CDR3 protein is CASSLTQGHHEQYF. The DNA of the CDR3 is TGTGCCAGCAGCTTGACACAGGGCCACCACGAGCAGTACTTC.

This clone was recorded once. The chain recombines TRBV27 with TRBJ2-3, with a possible D match to TRBD2 (6 bases). Germline V gene data show CDR1 as MNHEY and CDR2 as SMNVEV (reference sequence). V gave up 4 bases and J gave up 0 bases, with 14 bases separating them. This CDR3 comprises 16 residues. The CDR3 DNA reads as TGTGCCAGCAGTTCCTCACCGGGGGAAAGCACAGATACGCAGTATTTT. Translating gives CASSSSPGESTDTQYF.

Worth noting for this clone: Its ends do not fully match the called genes, so a read error is possible. The V call is TRBV6-5, the J call TRBJ2-3, with D perhaps matching TRBD1 (5 bases). The length of the CDR3 is 15 residues. The V gene's germline CDR1 is MNHEY and CDR2 SVGAGI. Here the CDR3 reads CASSAGWRYTDTQYF. The CDR3 DNA follows: TGTGCCAGCAGTGCAGGGTGGAGATACACAGACACGCAGTATTTT.

The chain is built from TRBV2 and TRBJ1-1; D not certain. There are 12 residues in the CDR3. Germline V gene data show CDR1 as SNHLY and CDR2 as FYNNEI. Trimming took off 10 bases at V and 6 bases at J, with 15 bases between the two ends. The CDR3 reads CATRGPKAEAFF. The CDR3 bases are TGTGCCACACGAGGACCCAAAGCTGAAGCTTTCTTT. The full variable domain, its missing parts supplied by reference TRBV2 and TRBJ1-1, is EPEVTQTPSHQVTQMGQEVILRCVPISNHLYFYWYRQILGQKVEFLVSFYNNEISEKSEIFDDQFSVERPDGSNFTLKIRSTKLEDSAMYFCATRGPKAEAFFGQGTRLTVV.

This chain links TRBV27 with TRBJ1-1; 10 bases are shared with TRBD1. The length of the CDR3 is 15 residues. J gave up 3 bases and V 3 bases, and 4 bases lay outside the gene matches. Per the germline V gene, CDR1 is MNHEY and CDR2 is SMNVEV (reference sequence). Written as DNA, the CDR3 is TGTGCCAGCAGTTTCTGGACAGGGGGGGACACTGAAGCTTTCTTT. Translation gives CASSFWTGGDTEAFF.

This chain joins TRBV5-6 and TRBJ2-7; unclear D gene. V was cut by 0 bases and J by 3 bases, with 10 bases left in between. This CDR3 comprises 14 residues. CDR1 is SGHDT and CDR2 is YYEEEE in the germline V gene. The CDR3 reads CASSLGHPGYEQYF. In DNA form, the CDR3 reads TGTGCCAGCAGCTTGGGACACCCCGGCTACGAGCAGTACTTC.

J is TRBJ2-2 and V is TRBV29-1; TRBD2 might be the D (7 bases). V was pared by 4 bases and J by 2 bases, with 23 bases between. Germline CDR1 SQVTM, CDR2 ANQGSEA. There are 18 residues in the CDR3. The CDR3: CSVVGFWRGQRNTGELFF. In nucleotides, the CDR3 is TGCAGCGTTGTAGGGTTTTGGCGGGGGCAGAGAAACACCGGGGAGCTGTTTTTT.

The sample holds a few counts of this clone. The chain combines TRBV4-2 with TRBJ1-2; a possible D gene is TRBD1 (5 bases). The ends were cut back, 0 bases at V and 5 bases at J, with 10 bases in the middle. There are 14 residues in the CDR3. The germline V gene encodes CDR1 LGHNA and CDR2 YNFKEQ. The CDR3 sequence is CASSQDVEGYGYTF. CDR3 in DNA: TGTGCCAGCAGCCAAGACGTGGAGGGGTATGGCTACACCTTC.

This chain uses TRBV27 with TRBJ1-1; maybe TRBD1 (5 bases). The CDR3 is 14 amino acids. CDR1 is MNHEY, CDR2 SMNVEV, per germline (reference sequence). V was trimmed by 2 bases and J by 6 bases, leaving 13 bases between them. CDR3 sequence reads: CASSLARAAPEAFF. CDR3 DNA: TGTGCCAGCAGTTTAGCCAGGGCGGCGCCTGAAGCTTTCTTT.

V gene TRBV4-3 combines with J gene TRBJ2-1, with 8 bases fitting TRBD2. CDR3 length: 15 residues. The trim removed 4 bases at V and 4 bases at J, leaving 6 bases unmatched. Germline CDR1 reads LGHNA; CDR2 reads YSLEER. The CDR3 DNA reads as TGCGCCAGCAGCCCCAGGGGCGGGAGGTACAATGAGCAGTTCTTC. Its translation is CASSPRGGRYNEQFF.

The CDR3, as DNA: TGCGCCAGCAGCTTGGAAACTAGCGGTGGGGGCCTAAATGAGCAGTTCTTC. Protein sequence: CASSLETSGGGLNEQFF. The V and J genes are TRBV5-1 and TRBJ2-1; 8 positions agree with TRBD2. Germline lookup yields CDR1 SGHRS and CDR2 YFSETQ. CDR3 size: 17 residues. The ends lost 0 bases at V and 7 bases at J; junction bases unmatched: 12.

The rearrangement uses TRBV10-1 and TRBJ1-4, with D unresolved. There are 15 residues in the CDR3. CDR1 and CDR2 from the germline V gene are WNHNN and SYGVQD (reference sequence). The V gene lost 6 bases and the J gene lost 0 bases, with 11 bases spanning the gap. This CDR3 is CASRHPPATNEKLFF. The CDR3, as DNA: TGCGCCAGCAGACACCCACCAGCAACTAATGAAAAACTGTTTTTT.

This clone came up once. The chain employs TRBV10-3 and TRBJ2-7, with D possibly being TRBD1 (5 bases). The CDR3 length is 14 residues. Trimming stripped 2 bases from V and 2 bases from J, with 10 bases between. Germline V CDR1 and CDR2: ENHRY, SYGVKD. Written as DNA, the CDR3 is TGTGCCATCAGTGAGGTGGACATCACCTACGAGCAGTACTTC. It specifies CAISEVDITYEQYF.

The J gene is TRBJ2-7, the V gene TRBV7-8; 9 positions agree with TRBD1. The CDR3 is made up of 15 amino acids. The germline gives CDR1 SGHVS, CDR2 FQNEAQ. The trim removed 2 bases at V and 3 bases at J, leaving 5 bases unmatched. DNA for the CDR3: TGTGCCAGCAGCTTATCAACAGGGGGCATCTACGAGCAGTACTTC. Residues: CASSLSTGGIYEQYF.

The chain combines TRBV5-4 with TRBJ1-1; unclear D gene. V was pared by 3 bases and J by 3 bases, with 3 bases between. Germline-derived CDR1 and CDR2 are SGHNT and YYREEE (reference sequence). The CDR3 extends over 11 amino acids. DNA of the CDR3: TGTGCCAGCAGCTCCTACACTGAAGCTTTCTTT. This sequence encodes CASSSYTEAFF.

The rearrangement uses TRBV27 and TRBJ1-1; D gene ambiguous. Germline lookup yields CDR1 MNHEY and CDR2 SMNVEV (reference sequence). Trimming removed 1 base at V and 5 bases at J, with 11 bases between. The CDR3 runs to 14 residues. CDR3 DNA sequence: TGTGCCAGCAGTTTATTAGTGGAGGGAACTGAAGCTTTCTTT. Protein: CASSLLVEGTEAFF.

The CDR3 region is CASREGRLHGYTF. The CDR3 nucleotides read TGTGCCAGTAGGGAGGGGCGCCTCCATGGCTACACCTTC. The rearrangement joins TRBV19 to TRBJ1-2; D perhaps matches TRBD1 (5 bases). V was pared by 6 bases and J by 6 bases, with 14 bases between. This CDR3 is built from 13 residues. Germline V gives CDR1 LNHDA, CDR2 SQIVND (reference sequence).

The CDR3: CASSLKNEKLFF. For the CDR3, the DNA is TGCGCCAGCAGCTTGAAGAATGAAAAACTGTTTTTT. The chain has TRBV5-1 and TRBJ1-4; D ambiguous. V was shortened by 1 base and J by 5 bases, with 3 bases between the two germline ends. CDR1 is SGHRS and CDR2 is YFSETQ in the germline V gene. The CDR3 loop spans 12 amino acids.

The chain recombines TRBV7-9 with TRBJ2-7, with 12 positions matching TRBD2. The trim removed 6 bases at V and 2 bases at J, leaving 2 bases unmatched. This CDR3 spans 14 amino acids. In germline, CDR1 is SEHNR, CDR2 FQNEAQ (reference sequence). The CDR3: CASSRTSGTYEQYF. The CDR3 bases are TGTGCCAGCAGTAGGACTAGCGGGACCTACGAGCAGTACTTC.

V usage is TRBV4-1 and J usage is TRBJ2-7; D is perhaps TRBD1 (5 bases). Germline V gene data show CDR1 as MGHRA and CDR2 as YSYEKL. CDR3 length equals 14 residues. V dropped 5 bases and J dropped 0 bases, with 11 bases sitting between them. As DNA, the CDR3 is TGCGCCAGCAGCGCATTACAGGTCTCCTACGAGCAGTACTTC. Translated, it gives CASSALQVSYEQYF.

CDR3 in amino acids: CASSQDLAGFLGEETQYF. The CDR3 DNA reads TGCGCCAGCAGCCAAGATCTAGCGGGATTTTTGGGGGAAGAGACCCAGTACTTC. The genes are TRBV4-1 and TRBJ2-5; TRBD2 matches 9 bases. The CDR3 has 18 amino acids. Germline V gene lookup returns CDR1 MGHRA and CDR2 YSYEKL. V lost 0 bases and J lost 3; bases outside the gene matches: 11.

This chain links TRBV7-9 with TRBJ2-2; 7 bases fit TRBD1. Germline V CDR1 and CDR2: SEHNR, FQNEAQ (reference sequence). This CDR3 region has 14 residues. V lost 7 bases, J lost 3 bases, and 5 bases stayed unmatched. The CDR3 coding sequence is TGTGCCAGCACCTGGGACAGTTACACCGGGGAGCTGTTTTTT. Encoded protein: CASTWDSYTGELFF.

V is TRBV9 and J is TRBJ2-7; 13 nucleotides agree with TRBD2. The CDR3 covers 15 residues. The junction had 5 bases not matched to a gene; V was cut back by 4 bases and J by 4 bases. CDR1 and CDR2 (germline): SGDLS, YYNGEE. CDR3 residues: CASSSRTSGSYEQYF. The CDR3 nucleotides read TGTGCCAGCAGCTCCCGGACTAGCGGGAGTTACGAGCAGTACTTC.

This chain joins TRBV4-1 and TRBJ2-1; the match to TRBD2 covers 7 bases. CDR1 MGHRA and CDR2 YSYEKL come from the germline V gene. The CDR3 has 15 amino acids. The V segment lost 5 bases and the J segment 2 bases; nucleotides outside the gene matches: 6. CDR3 residues: CASSFTSDPYNEQFF. CDR3 nucleotides: TGCGCCAGCAGCTTCACTAGCGACCCCTACAATGAGCAGTTCTTC.

This clone was counted a few times. The identical CDR3 is also encoded by other nucleotide sequences in the sample. The genes are TRBV6-1 and TRBJ1-3; 7 bases are shared with TRBD1. V shed 3 bases and J 0 bases; nucleotides not matched to a gene: 2. CDR3 length: 15 amino acids. Germline CDR1 is MNHNS and CDR2 is SASEGT. In DNA, the CDR3 is TGTGCCAGCAGTGAGGACAGGAGCTCTGGAAACACCATATATTTT. The encoded protein is CASSEDRSSGNTIYF.

This clone was detected once. The V and J genes are TRBV27 and TRBJ2-1; no reliable D call. Germline assignment: CDR1 MNHEY and CDR2 SMNVEV (reference sequence). This CDR3 is built from 15 residues. The V end lost 3 bases, the J end lost 4 bases, and 13 bases lay between the germline ends. The CDR3 region is CASSFATSLYNEQFF. CDR3 nucleotide sequence: TGTGCCAGCAGTTTCGCCACCTCCTTGTACAATGAGCAGTTCTTC.

V is TRBV28 and J is TRBJ2-1, with 7 bases fitting TRBD2. The germline V gene has CDR1 MDHEN and CDR2 SYDVKM. V shed 6 bases and J 7 bases; nucleotides not matched to a gene: 15. The CDR3 contains 16 residues. The CDR3 loop reads CASSNPERTRSNEQFF. CDR3 coding DNA: TGTGCCAGCAGCAACCCGGAGCGGACTAGGTCGAATGAGCAGTTCTTC.